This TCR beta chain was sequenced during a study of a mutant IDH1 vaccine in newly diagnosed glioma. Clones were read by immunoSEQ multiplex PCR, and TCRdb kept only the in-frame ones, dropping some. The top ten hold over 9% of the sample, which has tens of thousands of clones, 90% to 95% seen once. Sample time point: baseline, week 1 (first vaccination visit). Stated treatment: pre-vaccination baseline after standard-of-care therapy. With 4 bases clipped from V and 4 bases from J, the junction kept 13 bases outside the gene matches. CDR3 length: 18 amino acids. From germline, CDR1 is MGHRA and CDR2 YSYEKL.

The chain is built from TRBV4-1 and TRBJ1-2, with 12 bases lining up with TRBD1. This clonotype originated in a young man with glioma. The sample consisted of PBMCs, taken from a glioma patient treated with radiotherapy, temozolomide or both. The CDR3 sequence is CASSPEPGQGARGYGYTF. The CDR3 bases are TGCGCCAGCAGCCCAGAACCGGGACAGGGGGCGCGGGGCTATGGCTACACCTTC.